Below are 28 T cell receptor beta chains sequenced from a single sample in a study of T cells in Graves' hyperthyroidism and ophthalmopathy. Authors of the study amplified TCR beta CDR3 regions from RNA transcripts. Initially, a first-round RT-PCR of the TCR CDR3 employed the HTBI primer set. From the multiplex PCR reads, TCRdb called clonotypes with MiXCR, one entry per CDR3 protein. The table has approximately 600,000 distinct CDR3 sequences, about 17% seen once. Sequencing was done on a sample of blood. Source of these receptors: a woman aged 25 to 45 with Graves' hyperthyroidism.

This clonotype was recorded a few times. The chain employs TRBV19 and TRBJ2-1, with 8 bases aligning to TRBD2. The CDR3 runs 16 residues. J lost 2 bases, V lost 4 bases, and 7 bases had no gene match. CDR1 and CDR2 (germline): LNHDA, SQIVND (reference sequence). In DNA, the CDR3 is TGTGCCAGTAGTACCGGAGCGGGAGTCCCCTACAATGAGCAGTTCTTC. The encoded protein is CASSTGAGVPYNEQFF. The whole variable domain, filled in from reference TRBV19 and TRBJ2-1, reads DGGITQSPKYLFRKEGQNVTLSCEQNLNHDAMYWYRQDPGQGLRLIYYSQIVNDFQKGDIAEGYSVSREKKESFPLTVTSAQKNPTAFYLCASSTGAGVPYNEQFFGPGTRLTVL.

The V gene is TRBV29-1, the J gene TRBJ1-5, with TRBD1 as a possible D gene (6 bases). The V and J ends lost 5 bases and 2 bases respectively, with 13 bases between them. Per germline, CDR1 SQVTM and CDR2 ANQGSEA. CDR3 length equals 14 residues. CDR3 DNA: TGCAGCGTTTCGGGGGCGCATCGCAATCAGCCCCAGCATTTT. Amino acid sequence: CSVSGAHRNQPQHF.

This clonotype appeared a few times. The chain has TRBV5-1 and TRBJ2-2; tentative D call: TRBD2 (6 bases). The V gene lost 2 bases and the J gene lost 7 bases, with 12 bases spanning the gap. This CDR3 has 14 amino acids. Germline CDR1 reads SGHRS; CDR2 reads YFSETQ. CDR3 loop: CASSFKGRDGELFF. In DNA form, the CDR3 reads TGCGCCAGCAGCTTCAAGGGGCGGGACGGGGAGCTGTTTTTT.

This clonotype came up a few times. The chain couples TRBV14 to TRBJ2-1, with TRBD2 matching over 7 bases. Germline-derived CDR1 and CDR2 are SGHDN and FVKESK. The CDR3 is 14 residues long. Unmatched junction bases numbered 6, after V lost 3 bases and J lost 7 bases. CDR3 sequence reads: CASSQGGRRNEQFF. As DNA, the CDR3 is TGTGCCAGCAGCCAGGGAGGGAGAAGAAATGAGCAGTTCTTC. Complete variable domain (other parts from reference TRBV14 and TRBJ2-1): EAGVTQFPSHSVIEKGQTVTLRCDPISGHDNLYWYRRVMGKEIKFLLHFVKESKQDESGMPNNRFLAERTGGTYSTLKVQPAELEDSGVYFCASSQGGRRNEQFFGPGTRLTVL.

Note on this clonotype: At one end the junction does not follow the germline gene, possibly because of a read error. The chain is built from TRBV27 and TRBJ2-7; TRBD2 aligns across 8 bases. The CDR3 spans 16 residues. Germline V CDR1 and CDR2: MNHEY, SMNVEV (reference sequence). Here the CDR3 DNA reads TGTGCCAGCAGTTTCTCAACCGGGAGGGGCGCCTACGGGCAGTACTTC. Amino acid sequence: CASSFSTGRGAYGQYF.

This clonotype was recorded only once. The CDR3 DNA reads TGTGCCAGCACCTCTAGTGCCCCGGGACATCTGGATGGGGAGCTGTTTTTT. This encodes CASTSSAPGHLDGELFF. The V call is TRBV28, the J call TRBJ2-2, with D possibly TRBD1 on 6 matching bases. The germline CDR1 and CDR2 sequences are MDHEN and SYDVKM. This CDR3 is built from 17 residues. V shed 7 bases and J shed 8 bases, with 26 bases lying between them.

V gene TRBV3-1 combines with J gene TRBJ2-4; possibly TRBD1 for D (6 bases). This CDR3 spans 13 amino acids. V lost 6 bases, J lost 6 bases, and 12 bases lay in between. Germline V gene lookup returns CDR1 LGHDT and CDR2 YNNKEL (reference sequence). This CDR3 is CASRGEGVNIQYF. The CDR3 DNA reads as TGTGCCAGCAGAGGAGAGGGGGTAAACATTCAGTACTTC.

This clonotype was recorded many times. The chain carries TRBV2 and TRBJ2-4; possible D gene TRBD1, 6 bases. The germline V gene encodes CDR1 SNHLY and CDR2 FYNNEI. The V and J ends lost 3 bases and 4 bases respectively, with 10 bases between them. This CDR3 is 14 amino acids long. The DNA of the CDR3 is TGTGCCAGCAGTGACTTCAGGGGAAAAAACATTCAGTACTTC. Residues: CASSDFRGKNIQYF.

This clonotype has ten or more counts. The genes are TRBV28 and TRBJ2-5; TRBD2 matches 9 bases. This CDR3 spans 18 amino acids. With V trimmed by 1 base and J by 4 bases, 13 bases remained unmatched. The germline V gene encodes CDR1 MDHEN and CDR2 SYDVKM. This CDR3 is CASSLSTTSGTFLETQYF. Here the CDR3 DNA reads TGTGCCAGCAGTTTATCGACGACTAGCGGAACCTTTCTAGAGACCCAGTACTTC.

The rearrangement links TRBV5-1 to TRBJ1-3; D is perhaps TRBD1 (6 bases). Looked up from germline, CDR1 is SGHRS and CDR2 is YFSETQ. The length of the CDR3 is 15 residues. The V end lost 4 bases, the J end lost 4 bases, and 15 bases lay between the germline ends. DNA of the CDR3: TGCGCCAGCAGCCCCGAAACAGGGACGGGAAACACCATATATTTT. Translating gives CASSPETGTGNTIYF. Full variable domain (missing parts from reference TRBV5-1 and TRBJ1-3): KAGVTQTPRYLIKTRGQQVTLSCSPISGHRSVSWYQQTPGQGLQFLFEYFSETQRNKGNFPGRFSGRQFSNSRSEMNVSTLELGDSALYLCASSPETGTGNTIYFGEGSWLTVV.

This chain's CDR3 is CAWSENRSRNTIYF. The CDR3 DNA follows: TGTGCCTGGAGCGAAAATAGGTCACGAAACACCATATATTTT. V and J are TRBV30 and TRBJ1-3, with unresolved D. The CDR3 covers 14 residues. V lost 3 bases, J lost 5 bases, and 14 bases lay in between. The germline V gene has CDR1 GTSNPN and CDR2 SVGIG (reference sequence).

On this clonotype: This sequence may be a read error, since a much larger clone differs from it by one base. The V gene is TRBV5-1, the J gene TRBJ2-4; 12 bases are a match to TRBD2. Germline CDR1 is SGHRS and CDR2 is YFSETQ. This CDR3 spans 18 amino acids. The CDR3 DNA reads TGCGCCAGCAGCTTGGAGGGACTAGCGGGCGGAGCCAGAAACATTCAGTACTTC. Its protein product is CASSLEGLAGGARNIQYF.

With respect to this clonotype: This could be a read error, since a much larger clone is one nucleotide away. The chain uses TRBV10-3 and TRBJ2-3; D assignment may be TRBD1 or TRBD2 (5 bases each). CDR1 is ENHRY, CDR2 SYGVKD, per germline. The CDR3 loop spans 17 amino acids. CDR3 coding DNA: TGTGCCGTCAGTGAGTCGAAGGTTCAGGGAGTGACAGATACGCAGTATTTT. It codes for CAVSESKVQGVTDTQYF.

This clonotype was counted many times. The chain couples TRBV28 to TRBJ1-5; 7 nucleotides match TRBD1. The CDR3 contains 17 residues. Germline lookup yields CDR1 MDHEN and CDR2 SYDVKM. The V segment lost 5 bases and the J segment 2 bases; nucleotides outside the gene matches: 12. Here the CDR3 DNA reads TGTGCCAGCAGTCCCACGGACAGGCTTCGAGGCAATCAGCCCCAGCATTTT. Translating gives CASSPTDRLRGNQPQHF.

This chain joins TRBV2 and TRBJ2-5, with 10 bases aligning to TRBD2. Losses at the gene ends were 8 bases for V and 3 bases for J; bases not matched to a gene: 6. Looked up from germline, CDR1 is SNHLY and CDR2 is FYNNEI. The CDR3 is made up of 14 amino acids. This CDR3 is CASAASGSEETQYF. Here the CDR3 DNA reads TGTGCCAGCGCGGCTAGCGGGAGCGAAGAGACCCAGTACTTC. Complete variable domain (other parts from reference TRBV2 and TRBJ2-5): EPEVTQTPSHQVTQMGQEVILRCVPISNHLYFYWYRQILGQKVEFLVSFYNNEISEKSEIFDDQFSVERPDGSNFTLKIRSTKLEDSAMYFCASAASGSEETQYFGPGTRLLVL.

V usage is TRBV7-2 and J usage is TRBJ2-3; D is perhaps TRBD1 or TRBD2 (5 bases each). The germline V gene encodes CDR1 SGHTA and CDR2 FQGNSA. This CDR3 spans 17 amino acids. The V and J ends lost 2 bases and 4 bases respectively, with 19 bases between them. The CDR3 reads CASSLSPGRLLADTQYF. DNA of the CDR3: TGTGCCAGCAGCTTATCTCCGGGACGTTTACTGGCAGATACGCAGTATTTT.

This clonotype was seen ten or more times. The chain carries TRBV18 and TRBJ2-5, with TRBD1 matching 8 bases. The CDR3 consists of 16 residues. From germline, CDR1 is KGHSH and CDR2 LQKENI. V was pared by 1 base and J by 7 bases, with 11 bases of the junction left unmatched. The CDR3 spells CASSPRTGSLDGTQYF. In DNA form, the CDR3 reads TGTGCCAGCTCACCACGGACAGGGAGCCTAGACGGGACCCAGTACTTC. Variable domain in full (rest from reference TRBV18 and TRBJ2-5): NAGVMQNPRHLVRRRGQEARLRCSPMKGHSHVYWYRQLPEEGLKFMVYLQKENIIDESGMPKERFSAEFPKEGPSILRIQQVVRGDSAAYFCASSPRTGSLDGTQYFGPGTRLLVL.

The chain employs TRBV6-1 and TRBJ1-5, with D perhaps TRBD1 (6 bases). Germline V lookup: CDR1 MNHNS, CDR2 SASEGT. The CDR3 has 13 residues. V was shortened by 6 bases and J by 3 bases, with 9 bases between the two germline ends. The CDR3 region is CASRTGNNQPQHF. Here the CDR3 DNA reads TGTGCCAGCAGAACAGGGAACAATCAGCCCCAGCATTTT.

This clonotype was detected many times. The chain uses TRBV7-2 and TRBJ2-1; D remains unclear. The V end was cut by 5 bases, the J end by 3 bases, with 17 bases between. Germline V gene data show CDR1 as SGHTA and CDR2 as FQGNSA. This CDR3 comprises 16 residues. The CDR3 DNA is TGTGCCAGCAGCCCGCAAAGCCTAGTGGGCTACAATGAGCAGTTCTTC. Its protein product is CASSPQSLVGYNEQFF.

In the case of this clonotype: A much more abundant neighbour one base away suggests this may be a read error. DNA of the CDR3: TGCAGTGCTGTACCTGGCGGCTCCTACGAGCAGTACTTC. Protein: CSAVPGGSYEQYF. This chain links TRBV20-1 with TRBJ2-7, with D hard to call. This CDR3 is built from 13 residues. Trimming shortened V by 5 bases and J by 0 bases, and 11 bases separated the two germline ends. Germline CDR1 reads DFQATT; CDR2 reads SNEGSKA (reference sequence).

This clonotype was counted ten times or more. The gene calls are TRBV28 and TRBJ2-3; TRBD2 matches 7 bases. Germline CDR1 is MDHEN and CDR2 is SYDVKM. J was trimmed by 3 bases and V by 7 bases; bases with no gene match: 28. This CDR3 has 21 residues. The CDR3 DNA reads as TGTGCCAGCATTTCCCTCGGCGGGAGATTCGAAGCGGTCTTTGGTACAGATACGCAGTATTTT. It translates to CASISLGGRFEAVFGTDTQYF.

This chain links TRBV20-1 with TRBJ1-1, with D possibly TRBD1 on 6 matching bases. The CDR3 has 13 amino acids. The V end was cut by 5 bases, the J end by 4 bases, with 14 bases between. CDR1 and CDR2 (germline): DFQATT, SNEGSKA (reference sequence). DNA for the CDR3: TGCAGTGCTCCCCTTCAGGGGACCACTGAAGCTTTCTTT. It encodes CSAPLQGTTEAFF.

This clonotype was counted ten times or more. This sequence joins TRBV7-3 and TRBJ2-1, with 15 bases matching TRBD2. Per germline, CDR1 SGHTA and CDR2 FQGTGA. J lost 4 bases, V lost 5 bases, and 12 bases had no gene match. This CDR3 has 19 amino acids. CDR3 DNA sequence: TGTGCCAGCAGCCCCGGGACTAGCGGGAGGCGGGCGTTTTACAATGAGCAGTTCTTC. Residues: CASSPGTSGRRAFYNEQFF.

This clonotype was counted between two and nine times. The V gene is TRBV11-3, the J gene TRBJ2-2; D may be TRBD2 (5 bases). The CDR3 spans 15 residues. Germline V gene lookup returns CDR1 SGHNT and CDR2 YENEEA. Trimming cost V 2 bases and J 3 bases, with 10 bases left between them. The CDR3 nucleotides read TGTGCCAGCAGCTTATCGGGGTTCGACACCGGGGAGCTGTTTTTT. Its protein product is CASSLSGFDTGELFF.

This clonotype was observed many times. V is TRBV28 and J is TRBJ2-7; no firm D call. This CDR3 contains 14 residues. The germline CDR1 and CDR2 sequences are MDHEN and SYDVKM. V dropped 1 base and J dropped 3 bases, with 10 bases sitting between them. The CDR3 DNA follows: TGTGCCAGCAGTTTATTAGGTGAGAGCTACGAGCAGTACTTC. Its translation is CASSLLGESYEQYF. Based on the CDR3 plus reference TRBV28 and TRBJ2-7, the full variable domain is DVKVTQSSRYLVKRTGEKVFLECVQDMDHENMFWYRQDPGLGLRLIYFSYDVKMKEKGDIPEGYSVSREKKERFSLILESASTNQTSMYLCASSLLGESYEQYFGPGTRLTVT.

In its sample, this clonotype was seen many times. The V and J genes are TRBV9 and TRBJ2-7; D is perhaps TRBD1 or TRBD2 (5 bases each). Looked up from germline, CDR1 is SGDLS and CDR2 is YYNGEE. With 4 bases removed from V and 5 bases from J, the gap between germline ends came to 22 bases. CDR3 length equals 16 residues. CDR3 residues: CASSPLPGRSTNEQYF. In nucleotides, the CDR3 is TGTGCCAGCAGCCCCTTGCCGGGACGCTCGACGAACGAGCAGTACTTC.

The chain links TRBV5-4 to TRBJ2-2, with 7 bases identical to TRBD2. There are 16 residues in the CDR3. V lost 4 bases, J lost 1 base, and 7 bases stayed unmatched. Germline CDR1 and CDR2: SGHNT and YYREEE (reference sequence). This chain's CDR3 is CASSLGGKLNTGELFF. The CDR3 DNA is TGTGCCAGCAGCCTGGGGGGGAAGTTGAACACCGGGGAGCTGTTTTTT.

This clonotype was seen a handful of times. The gene calls are TRBV7-8 and TRBJ1-1, with 8 bases aligning to TRBD1. Per the germline V gene, CDR1 is SGHVS and CDR2 is FQNEAQ. This CDR3 is built from 15 residues. The ends lost 5 bases at V and 1 base at J; junction bases unmatched: 6. The CDR3 loop is CASSPEGQANTEAFF. CDR3 DNA sequence: TGTGCCAGCAGCCCAGAGGGACAGGCGAACACTGAAGCTTTCTTT.